Following are 9 T cell receptor beta chains from one sample sequenced in a study of blood T cell repertoires in COVID-19. Sequenced by immunoSEQ multiplex PCR; TCRdb stores in-frame clones only, minus some. Of 20,000 or so clones detected, about nine tenths appear once; the ten largest clones hold roughly 7.4%. The sequencing sample was made of peripheral blood. The receptors originated from a man aged 65-85 years with active COVID-19.

The rearrangement uses TRBV7-8 and TRBJ1-2; maybe TRBD1 (5 bases). Germline values: CDR1 SGHVS, CDR2 FQNEAQ. Trimming took off 1 base at V and 5 bases at J, with 14 bases between the two ends. The length of the CDR3 is 15 residues. CDR3 sequence (DNA): TGTGCCAGCAGCTTAGATCAGGGTAGGGCTTATGGCTACACCTTC. Amino acid sequence: CASSLDQGRAYGYTF.

The V gene is TRBV5-5, the J gene TRBJ1-6; the match to TRBD1 covers 9 bases. Germline V gene lookup returns CDR1 SGHKS and CDR2 YYEKEE (reference sequence). The V segment lost 2 bases and the J segment 7 bases; nucleotides outside the gene matches: 7. This CDR3 comprises 16 residues. The CDR3 DNA reads as TGTGCCAGCAGCTTTACCTCCGGGACAGGGAATTCACCCCTCCACTTT. It translates to CASSFTSGTGNSPLHF.

The rearrangement links TRBV29-1 to TRBJ1-2; TRBD1 matches at 7 bases. The CDR3 extends over 12 amino acids. Germline CDR1 is SQVTM and CDR2 is ANQGSEA. Unmatched junction bases numbered 8, after V lost 7 bases and J lost 6 bases. CDR3 region: CSALTGMDGYTF. The CDR3 DNA reads as TGCAGCGCCCTGACAGGGATGGATGGCTACACCTTC.

A single count supports this clone. V is TRBV4-3 and J is TRBJ2-1; TRBD1 matches 8 bases. V lost 4 bases, J lost 1 base, and 3 bases stayed unmatched. This CDR3 has 15 amino acids. Germline V lookup: CDR1 LGHNA, CDR2 YSLEER. CDR3 protein: CASSPGQESYNEQFF. For the CDR3, the DNA is TGCGCCAGCAGCCCGGGACAGGAGTCCTACAATGAGCAGTTCTTC.

The V gene is TRBV9, the J gene TRBJ2-5; the match to TRBD2 covers 7 bases. This CDR3 comprises 15 residues. The germline CDR1 and CDR2 sequences are SGDLS and YYNGEE. The V segment lost 4 bases and the J segment 4 bases; nucleotides outside the gene matches: 10. The CDR3 sequence is CASSPHLGGGETQYF. DNA for the CDR3: TGTGCCAGCAGCCCCCATTTAGGCGGGGGAGAGACCCAGTACTTC.

The chain has TRBV7-9 and TRBJ1-6; 9 positions agree with TRBD1. The CDR3 sequence is 15 residues long. Germline CDR1 reads SEHNR; CDR2 reads FQNEAQ (reference sequence). Germline trimming cut 3 bases from V and 7 bases from J; bases unmatched to any gene: 4. DNA for the CDR3: TGTGCCAGCAGCTTGGGGGACAGGGTCAATTCACCCCTCCACTTT. It specifies CASSLGDRVNSPLHF.

The rearrangement uses TRBV3-1 (or the pseudogene TRBV3-2) and TRBJ1-1; 7 bases align to TRBD1. Germline values: CDR1 LGHDT, CDR2 YNNKEL (reference sequence). The CDR3 loop spans 15 amino acids. V was pared by 3 bases and J by 1 base, with 5 bases of the junction left unmatched. DNA of the CDR3: TGTGCCAGCAGCCATGGGGACAGACAGAACACTGAAGCTTTCTTT. Translation: CASSHGDRQNTEAFF.

The J gene is TRBJ2-4, the V gene TRBV5-1, with D maybe TRBD1 (6 bases). The germline gives CDR1 SGHRS, CDR2 YFSETQ. With 5 bases removed from V and 8 bases from J, the gap between germline ends came to 20 bases. CDR3 length equals 15 residues. The CDR3 coding sequence is TGCGCCAGCAGGCTGACCCCAGGGGCTGGGCACATTCAGTACTTC. Protein: CASRLTPGAGHIQYF. The full variable domain, with the rest looked up from reference TRBV5-1 and TRBJ2-4, is KAGVTQTPRYLIKTRGQQVTLSCSPISGHRSVSWYQQTPGQGLQFLFEYFSETQRNKGNFPGRFSGRQFSNSRSEMNVSTLELGDSALYLCASRLTPGAGHIQYFGAGTRLSVL.

This sequence joins TRBV19 and TRBJ1-2; weak D call: TRBD1 (6 bases). Per germline, CDR1 LNHDA and CDR2 SQIVND (reference sequence). Trimming removed 5 bases from V and 4 bases from J, with 11 bases in between. The CDR3 has 13 residues. The CDR3 DNA reads TGTGCCAGTAGTCCCCGGGGGGCCTATGGCTACACCTTC. This sequence encodes CASSPRGAYGYTF. Combining the CDR3 with reference TRBV19 and TRBJ1-2 gives the whole variable domain DGGITQSPKYLFRKEGQNVTLSCEQNLNHDAMYWYRQDPGQGLRLIYYSQIVNDFQKGDIAEGYSVSREKKESFPLTVTSAQKNPTAFYLCASSPRGAYGYTFGSGTRLTVV.